This T cell receptor beta chain was recovered during a study of patients and donors after allogeneic stem cell transplantation. The J segment lost 4 bases and the V segment lost 9 bases, leaving 9 bases of the junction unmatched. This CDR3 is 15 amino acids long. TCRdb re-called the RT-PCR reads through MiXCR, storing one row per CDR3 protein. Seen here are 900,000 to 1,000,000 distinct CDR3 sequences, 15% to 20% observed once, and the top ten hold roughly 6%. This clonotype has ten or more counts. The TCR was taken from a human donor who was either an allogeneic HSCT recipient or a stem cell or donor lymphocyte infusion donor (not recorded which). It is not recorded whose cells these are; they may come from a transplant donor. Material: blood, either unsorted or a sorted T cell fraction (not recorded which). The chain recombines TRBV12-3 or TRBV12-4 with TRBJ2-2; 9 bases fit TRBD1. CDR3 DNA sequence: TGTGCCAGTTCCCAAGAGACAGGGGGCACCGGGGAGCTGTTTTTT. It specifies CASSQETGGTGELFF.